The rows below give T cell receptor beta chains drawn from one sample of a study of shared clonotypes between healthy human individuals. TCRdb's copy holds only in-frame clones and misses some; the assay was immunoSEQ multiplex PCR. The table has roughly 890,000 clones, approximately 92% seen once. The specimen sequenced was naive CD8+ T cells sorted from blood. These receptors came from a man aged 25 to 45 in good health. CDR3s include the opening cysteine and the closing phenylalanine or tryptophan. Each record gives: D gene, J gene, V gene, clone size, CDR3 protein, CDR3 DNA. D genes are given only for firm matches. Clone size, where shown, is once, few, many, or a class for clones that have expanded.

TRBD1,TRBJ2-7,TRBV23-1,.,CASSQPDRGEYEQYF,TGCGCCAGCAGTCAACCCGACAGGGGGGAGTACGAGCAGTACTTC
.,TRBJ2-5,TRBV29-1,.,CSVVSADLTETQYF,TGCAGCGTTGTTTCGGCGGACCTCACGGAGACCCAGTACTTC
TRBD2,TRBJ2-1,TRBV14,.,CASSQLAGAYNEQFF,TGTGCCAGCAGCCAACTAGCGGGAGCCTACAATGAGCAGTTCTTC
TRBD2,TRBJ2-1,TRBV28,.,CASSLRGGEAGVYEQFF,TGTGCCAGCAGTTTACGGGGAGGGGAAGCGGGAGTATATGAGCAGTTCTTC
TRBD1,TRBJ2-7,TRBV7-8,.,CASSRQGSGEQYF,TGTGCCAGCAGCCGACAGGGGAGCGGCGAGCAGTACTTC
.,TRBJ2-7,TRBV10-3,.,CVIMKTDRYYEQYF,TGTGTCATCATGAAGACAGACCGCTATTACGAGCAGTACTTC
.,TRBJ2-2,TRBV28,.,CASSFVSASTGELFF,TGTGCCAGCAGTTTTGTTTCTGCGAGCACCGGGGAGCTGTTTTTT
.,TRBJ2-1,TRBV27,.,CASSLLLFHEQFF,TGTGCCAGCAGCCTCCTCCTGTTCCATGAGCAGTTCTTC
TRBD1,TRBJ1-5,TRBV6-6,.,CASSYPDRGEGQPQHF,TGTGCCAGCAGTTACCCAGACAGGGGAGAGGGTCAGCCCCAGCATTTT
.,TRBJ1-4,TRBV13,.,CASSFRAIENEKLFF,TGTGCCAGCAGCTTCAGAGCAATAGAGAATGAAAAACTGTTTTTT
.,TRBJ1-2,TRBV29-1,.,CSVDRDSAHLNYGYTF,TGCAGCGTTGATCGTGACTCGGCCCACCTTAACTATGGCTACACCTTC
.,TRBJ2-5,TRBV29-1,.,CSVEEGGREETQYF,TGCAGCGTTGAAGAGGGGGGTAGGGAAGAGACCCAGTACTTC
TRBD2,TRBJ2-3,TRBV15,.,CATSRPWVAGEGTDTQYF,TGTGCCACCAGCAGACCCTGGGTCGCGGGAGAGGGGACAGATACGCAGTATTTT
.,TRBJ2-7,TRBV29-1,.,CSVEDFTRTGGEQYF,TGCAGCGTTGAAGACTTTACTAGGACCGGCGGGGAGCAGTACTTC
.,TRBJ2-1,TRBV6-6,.,CASSYSLERPYNEQFF,TGTGCCAGCAGTTACTCGTTGGAACGCCCTTACAATGAGCAGTTCTTC
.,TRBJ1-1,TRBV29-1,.,CSVGGLGNTEAFF,TGCAGCGTAGGAGGATTGGGGAACACTGAAGCTTTCTTT
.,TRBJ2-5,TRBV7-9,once,CASSLLELYQETQYF,TGTGCCAGCAGCTTACTTGAATTGTACCAAGAGACCCAGTACTTC
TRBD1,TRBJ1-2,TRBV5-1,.,CASRVGQGERVGYTF,TGCGCCAGCAGAGTGGGACAGGGGGAACGGGTTGGCTACACCTTC
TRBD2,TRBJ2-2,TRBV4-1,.,CASSQVPAGNTGELFF,TGCGCCAGCAGCCAAGTCCCAGCGGGAAACACCGGGGAGCTGTTTTTT
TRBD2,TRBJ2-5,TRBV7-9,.,CASSPPLLAGGVETQYF,TGTGCCAGCAGCCCCCCCCTACTAGCGGGAGGGGTCGAGACCCAGTACTTC
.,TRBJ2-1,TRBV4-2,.,CASGYSSEQFF,TGTGCCAGCGGTTACTCATCCGAGCAGTTCTTC
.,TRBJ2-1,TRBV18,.,CASSPVDPIVSSYNEQFF,TGTGCCAGCTCACCAGTAGACCCGATAGTAAGCTCCTACAATGAGCAGTTCTTC
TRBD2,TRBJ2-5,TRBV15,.,CATSREAGDLETQYF,TGTGCCACCAGCAGAGAAGCGGGAGATTTAGAGACCCAGTACTTC
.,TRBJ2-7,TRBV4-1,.,CASKVLTGEQYF,TGCGCCAGCAAAGTCCTCACGGGGGAGCAGTACTTC
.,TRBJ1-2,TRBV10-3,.,CAISESWSAANGYGYTF,TGTGCCATCAGTGAGTCGTGGTCGGCCGCCAACGGCTATGGCTACACCTTC
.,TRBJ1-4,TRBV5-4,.,CASSLWGNEKLFF,TGTGCCAGCAGCTTGTGGGGGAATGAAAAACTGTTTTTT
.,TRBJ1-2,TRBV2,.,CASRGRGYTF,TGTGCCAGCAGGGGGAGAGGCTACACCTTC